This is a list of T cell receptor beta chains from one sample in a study of blood T cell repertoires in COVID-19. Generated by immunoSEQ multiplex PCR, the TCRdb table keeps only in-frame clones and is missing some. The table has around 80,000 clones, more than 75% seen once; the top ten hold 7.5% to 9.5%. The sequenced material came from peripheral blood. Source of these receptors: an elderly man with active or convalescent COVID-19. CDR3s include the opening cysteine and the closing phenylalanine or tryptophan. A D gene is named only where the DNA matches it firmly. Clone size is given for some rows only: seen once, a few or many times, or a class if the clone is expanded.

d_call j_call clone_size v_call cdr3_aa cdr3_nt
. TRBJ1-5 once TRBV19 CASATRDNQPQHF TGTGCCAGTGCGACCAGGGACAATCAGCCCCAGCATTTT
. TRBJ2-3 . TRBV5-1 CASGAGGQITDTQYF TGCGCCAGCGGAGCTGGCGGACAAATCACAGATACGCAGTATTTT
TRBD1 TRBJ2-1 . TRBV5-8 CASSFQGASNEQFF TGTGCCAGCAGCTTTCAGGGGGCTTCCAATGAGCAGTTCTTC
. TRBJ2-2 . TRBV4-2 CASSQGRPENTGELFF TGTGCCAGCAGCCAAGGGAGGCCCGAGAACACCGGGGAGCTGTTTTTT
. TRBJ2-5 few TRBV2 CASSEARLSGETQYF TGTGCCAGCAGTGAAGCGCGACTATCCGGGGAGACCCAGTACTTC
TRBD1 TRBJ1-2 . TRBV29-1 CSVAQGAPNYGYTF TGCAGCGTCGCACAGGGGGCGCCTAACTATGGCTACACCTTC
. TRBJ1-1 . TRBV10-3 CATQSGNTEAFF TGTGCCACACAGTCTGGAAACACTGAAGCTTTCTTT
. TRBJ2-1 . TRBV19 CASTSGTTPYNEQFF TGTGCCAGTACGTCCGGGACAACGCCCTACAATGAGCAGTTCTTC
. TRBJ2-1 . TRBV5-4 CASRTEPSSYNEQFF TGTGCCAGCAGAACCGAGCCAAGCTCCTACAATGAGCAGTTCTTC
. TRBJ2-5 . TRBV18 CASSPQRGETQYF TGTGCCAGCTCACCACAGCGAGGGGAGACCCAGTACTTC
. TRBJ1-3 few TRBV28 CASSPVRFISGNTIYF TGTGCCAGCAGCCCCGTGAGGTTCATCTCTGGAAACACCATATATTTT
TRBD1 TRBJ1-1 . TRBV11-2 CASSPAGTANTEAFF TGTGCCAGCAGTCCAGCCGGGACAGCGAACACTGAAGCTTTCTTT
TRBD2 TRBJ2-1 once TRBV5-4 CASSPMTSGYNEQFF TGTGCCAGCAGCCCTATGACTAGCGGATACAATGAGCAGTTCTTC
. TRBJ2-2 . TRBV29-1 CSVVWGGGGELFF TGCAGCGTTGTTTGGGGGGGCGGCGGGGAGCTGTTTTTT
TRBD1 TRBJ1-1 . TRBV18 CASSPDRGGRTEAFF TGTGCCAGCTCACCAGACAGGGGCGGTCGGACTGAAGCTTTCTTT
TRBD1 TRBJ1-2 . TRBV18 CASSHSTGVDYGYTF TGTGCCAGCTCCCACTCGACAGGGGTCGACTATGGCTACACCTTC
. TRBJ1-5 . TRBV10-3 CAISRGNQPQHF TGTGCCATCAGTCGAGGAAATCAGCCCCAGCATTTT
. TRBJ1-3 . TRBV6-5 CASSYGHSGNTIYF TGTGCCAGCAGTTACGGGCACTCTGGAAACACCATATATTTT
TRBD1 TRBJ2-3 . TRBV10-2 CASRPGTATRTDTQYF TGCGCCAGCAGACCCGGGACAGCCACACGCACAGATACGCAGTATTTT
TRBD2 TRBJ2-1 . TRBV7-3 CASSQDLTSGSNEQFF TGTGCCAGCAGCCAAGACCTGACTAGCGGGAGTAATGAGCAGTTCTTC
. TRBJ1-1 . TRBV14 CASSLRTQGGRQAFF TGTGCCAGCAGCCTTAGAACACAAGGAGGTCGCCAAGCTTTCTTT
TRBD1 TRBJ1-2 . TRBV11-2 CASSLRQGLFGYTF TGTGCCAGCAGCTTGAGACAGGGTCTTTTTGGCTACACCTTC
TRBD1 TRBJ1-5 . TRBV5-1 CASSATGGNQPQHF TGCGCCAGCAGCGCCACAGGGGGCAATCAGCCCCAGCATTTT
. TRBJ1-6 few TRBV11-2 CASLRSYNSPLHF TGTGCCAGCCTTAGATCCTATAATTCACCCCTCCACTTT
. TRBJ2-1 . TRBV7-7 CASSLAGGAYNEQFF TGTGCTAGCAGCTTAGCAGGGGGGGCCTACAATGAGCAGTTCTTC
. TRBJ1-2 . TRBV7-2 CASSPQRNYYGYTF TGTGCCAGCAGTCCTCAGCGGAATTACTATGGCTACACCTTC
TRBD2 TRBJ2-5 few TRBV19 CASSIAWTSQETQYF TGTGCCAGTAGTATAGCTTGGACTAGTCAAGAGACCCAGTACTTC
. TRBJ2-1 . TRBV18 CASSPPSGDYNEQFF TGTGCCAGCTCACCACCGAGCGGAGACTACAATGAGCAGTTCTTC
. TRBJ1-2 . TRBV3-1/TRBV3-2 CASSQVQAYGYTF TGTGCCAGCAGCCAAGTTCAAGCCTATGGCTACACCTTC
TRBD2 TRBJ2-1 . TRBV9 CASSMASGNNEQFF TGTGCCAGTTCTATGGCTAGCGGTAACAATGAGCAGTTCTTC
TRBD1 TRBJ1-5 . TRBV6-1 CASSVAGGLGNQPQHF TGTGCCAGCAGTGTGGCAGGGGGCCTGGGCAATCAGCCCCAGCATTTT
TRBD1 TRBJ2-3 . TRBV3-1/TRBV3-2 CASSQDRDRDQYF TGTGCCAGCAGCCAAGATCGGGACAGGGATCAGTATTTT
TRBD1 TRBJ1-2 . TRBV10-3 CAISESAGQVLGGYTF TGTGCCATCAGTGAGTCAGCGGGACAGGTGCTTGGCGGCTACACCTTC
. TRBJ1-2 . TRBV10-3 CAIRASRGEDYGYTF TGTGCCATCAGGGCCAGTAGGGGCGAAGACTATGGCTACACCTTC
. TRBJ1-5 . TRBV28 CASSVPSGIQPQHF TGTGCCAGCAGCGTACCGTCAGGGATTCAGCCCCAGCATTTT
TRBD2 TRBJ2-5 . TRBV2 CASSPTSETTQYF TGTGCCAGCAGTCCGACTAGCGAGACAACCCAGTACTTC
. TRBJ2-1 . TRBV15 CATSRDLSYNEQFF TGTGCCACCAGCAGAGATTTGAGTTACAATGAGCAGTTCTTC
. TRBJ1-3 . TRBV3-1/TRBV3-2 CASSQVKVETGNTIYF TGTGCCAGCAGCCAAGTCAAGGTGGAGACTGGAAACACCATATATTTT
TRBD1 TRBJ1-2 . TRBV5-1 CASSSTGTGYGYTF TGCGCCAGCAGCTCTACCGGGACAGGATATGGCTACACCTTC
TRBD1 TRBJ2-5 . TRBV11-3 CASSPRTGLPQETQYF TGTGCCAGCAGCCCCCGGACAGGGCTTCCCCAAGAGACCCAGTACTTC
. TRBJ1-1 . TRBV6-5 CASSYKGIPMNTEAFF TGTGCCAGCAGTTATAAGGGGATCCCCATGAACACTGAAGCTTTCTTT
TRBD1 TRBJ1-2 . TRBV7-2 CASSLSDRGSYGYTF TGTGCCAGCAGCTTATCGGACAGGGGCAGCTATGGCTACACCTTC
. TRBJ1-1 few TRBV7-9 CASSLGAGTEAFF TGTGCCAGCAGCTTAGGGGCGGGCACTGAAGCTTTCTTT
TRBD2 TRBJ2-1 . TRBV19 CASTLSSGPNNEQFF TGTGCCAGTACCCTATCTAGCGGGCCAAACAATGAGCAGTTCTTC
. TRBJ1-2 . TRBV30 CAWSVYSGDGYTF TGTGCCTGGAGTGTCTATTCGGGTGACGGCTACACCTTC
. TRBJ1-5 . TRBV19 CASSMGRGNQPQHF TGTGCCAGTAGTATGGGACGGGGGAATCAGCCCCAGCATTTT